This paragraph reports one T cell receptor beta chain. The data were obtained in a study of PD-L1 blockade in urothelial cancer. Some clones are missing from TCRdb's copy, which holds only in-frame ones; the method was immunoSEQ multiplex PCR. The sample yields around 100,000 clones, 70% to 85% seen once. CDR1 is SEHNR, CDR2 FQNEAQ, per germline (reference sequence). Trimming took 1 base from V and 3 from J; bases not matched to a gene: 7. The length of the CDR3 is 16 residues. The chain is built from TRBV7-9 and TRBJ2-3; 7 bases line up with TRBD1. Sequencing was performed on PBMCs, taken around atezolizumab (anti-PD-L1) treatment. This sequence was found in a man between 50 and 59 years old with urothelial cancer. The CDR3: CASSLGRQGGTDTQYF. CDR3 DNA: TGTGCCAGCAGCTTAGGTCGACAGGGCGGTACAGATACGCAGTATTTT.